The subject of this entry is one T cell receptor (beta chain). The antigen remains unidentified. Execution of the assay was at deep level. Assay: immunoSEQ multiplex PCR; the TCRdb copy retains only in-frame clones and omits some. The table shows 2,500,000 or so clones, with 90% to 95% occurring only once. Between the trimmed V and J ends, which lost 4 bases and 5 bases, there was a span of 21 bases. The CDR3 has 16 residues. The germline V gene encodes CDR1 SGDLS and CDR2 YYNGEE. The sample is drawn from a study of shared clonotypes between healthy human individuals. Broader study findings: Some clonotypes were shared by all four sorted-subset donors, while others were not shared. The non-shared ones had lower generation probabilities than the shared ones.

A CD45RA+ naive subset and a CD45RA-negative memory subset were split from CD4+ cells. The sequence was obtained from a man younger than 30 in good health. The rearrangement joins TRBV9 to TRBJ1-1; a possible D gene is TRBD1 (6 bases). The specimen was naive CD4+ T cells sorted from blood. The subset is: CD45RA+ positively selected. The CDR3 reads CASSRGGEVSRTEAFF. CDR3 DNA: TGTGCCAGCAGCCGAGGGGGGGAAGTAAGTAGGACTGAAGCTTTCTTT.